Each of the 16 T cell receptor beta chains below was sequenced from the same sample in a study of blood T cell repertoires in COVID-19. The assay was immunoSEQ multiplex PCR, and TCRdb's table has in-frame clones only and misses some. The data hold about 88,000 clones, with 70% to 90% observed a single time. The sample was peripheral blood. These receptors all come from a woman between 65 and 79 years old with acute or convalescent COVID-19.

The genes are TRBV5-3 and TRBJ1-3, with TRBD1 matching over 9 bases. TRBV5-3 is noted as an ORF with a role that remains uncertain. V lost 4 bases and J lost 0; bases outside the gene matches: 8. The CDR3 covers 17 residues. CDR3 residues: CARSGRDRASSGNTIYF. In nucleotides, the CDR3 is TGTGCCAGAAGCGGCCGGGACAGGGCCAGCTCTGGAAACACCATATATTTT.

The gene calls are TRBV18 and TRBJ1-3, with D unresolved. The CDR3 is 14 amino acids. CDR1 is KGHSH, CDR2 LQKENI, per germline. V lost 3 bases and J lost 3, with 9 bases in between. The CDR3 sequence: CASSPPGFGNTIYF. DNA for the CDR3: TGTGCCAGCTCACCTCCCGGGTTTGGAAACACCATATATTTT.

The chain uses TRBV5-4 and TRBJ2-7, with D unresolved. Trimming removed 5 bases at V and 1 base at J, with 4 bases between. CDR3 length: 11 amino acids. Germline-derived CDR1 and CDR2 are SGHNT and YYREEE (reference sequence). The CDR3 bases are TGTGCCAGCAGTTCATCCTACGAGCAGTACGTC. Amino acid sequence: CASSSSYEQYV.

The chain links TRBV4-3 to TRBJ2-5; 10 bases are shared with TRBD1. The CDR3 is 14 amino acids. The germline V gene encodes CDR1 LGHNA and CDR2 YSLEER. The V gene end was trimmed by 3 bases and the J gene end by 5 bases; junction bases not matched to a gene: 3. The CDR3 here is CASSQGTGVETQYF. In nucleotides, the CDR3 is TGCGCCAGCAGCCAGGGGACAGGGGTGGAGACCCAGTACTTC.

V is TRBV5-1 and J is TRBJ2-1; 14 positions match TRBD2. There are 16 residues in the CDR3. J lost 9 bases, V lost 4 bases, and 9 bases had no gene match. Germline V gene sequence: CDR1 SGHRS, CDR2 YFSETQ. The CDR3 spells CASSPGTSGRGGEQFF. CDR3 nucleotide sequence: TGCGCCAGCAGCCCCGGGACTAGCGGGAGAGGAGGTGAGCAGTTCTTC. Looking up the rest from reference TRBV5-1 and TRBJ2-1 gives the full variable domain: KAGVTQTPRYLIKTRGQQVTLSCSPISGHRSVSWYQQTPGQGLQFLFEYFSETQRNKGNFPGRFSGRQFSNSRSEMNVSTLELGDSALYLCASSPGTSGRGGEQFFGPGTRLTVL.

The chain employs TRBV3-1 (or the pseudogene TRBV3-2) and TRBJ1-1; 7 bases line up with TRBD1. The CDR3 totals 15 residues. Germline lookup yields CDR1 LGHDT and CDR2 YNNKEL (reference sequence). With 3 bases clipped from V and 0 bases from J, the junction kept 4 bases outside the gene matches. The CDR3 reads CASSQRTGLNTEAFF. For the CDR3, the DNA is TGTGCCAGCAGCCAGAGGACAGGCTTGAACACTGAAGCTTTCTTT.

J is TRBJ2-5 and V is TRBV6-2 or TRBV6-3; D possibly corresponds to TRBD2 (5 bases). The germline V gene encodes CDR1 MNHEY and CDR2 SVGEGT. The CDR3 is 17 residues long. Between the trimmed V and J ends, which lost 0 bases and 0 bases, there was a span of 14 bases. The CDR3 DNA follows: TGTGCCAGCAGTTACTCGAGCGCGTTTAGCGACCAAGAGACCCAGTACTTC. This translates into CASSYSSAFSDQETQYF.

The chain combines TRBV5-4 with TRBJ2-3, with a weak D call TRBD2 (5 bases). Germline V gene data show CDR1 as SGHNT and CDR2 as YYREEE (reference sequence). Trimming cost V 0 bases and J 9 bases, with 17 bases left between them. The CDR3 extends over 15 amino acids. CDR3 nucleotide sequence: TGTGCCAGCAGCTTGGCCGGAGGCCGCCCGGGGACGCAGTATTTT. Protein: CASSLAGGRPGTQYF.

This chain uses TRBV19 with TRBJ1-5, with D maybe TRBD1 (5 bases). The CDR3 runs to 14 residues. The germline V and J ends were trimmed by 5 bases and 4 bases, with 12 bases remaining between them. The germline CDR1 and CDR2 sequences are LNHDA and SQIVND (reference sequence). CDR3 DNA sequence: TGTGCCAGTAGTTTGGGGGGAGGGAATCAGCCCCAGCATTTT. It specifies CASSLGGGNQPQHF.

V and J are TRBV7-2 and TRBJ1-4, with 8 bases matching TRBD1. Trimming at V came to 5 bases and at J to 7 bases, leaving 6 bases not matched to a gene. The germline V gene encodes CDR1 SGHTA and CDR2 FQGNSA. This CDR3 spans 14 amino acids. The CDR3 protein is CASSNPGGSEKLFF. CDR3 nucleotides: TGTGCCAGCAGCAACCCAGGGGGCTCTGAAAAACTGTTTTTT.

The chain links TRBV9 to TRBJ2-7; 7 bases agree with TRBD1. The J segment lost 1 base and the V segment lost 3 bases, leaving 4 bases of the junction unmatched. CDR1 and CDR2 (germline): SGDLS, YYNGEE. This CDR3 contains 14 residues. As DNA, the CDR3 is TGTGCCAGCAGCGGCTACAGGGGTTCCTACGAGCAGTACGTC. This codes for CASSGYRGSYEQYV.

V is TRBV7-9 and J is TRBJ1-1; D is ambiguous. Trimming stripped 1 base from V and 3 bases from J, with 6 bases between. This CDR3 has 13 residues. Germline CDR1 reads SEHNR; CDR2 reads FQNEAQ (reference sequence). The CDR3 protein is CASSLDADTEAFF. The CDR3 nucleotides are TGTGCCAGCAGCTTAGACGCAGACACTGAAGCTTTCTTT.

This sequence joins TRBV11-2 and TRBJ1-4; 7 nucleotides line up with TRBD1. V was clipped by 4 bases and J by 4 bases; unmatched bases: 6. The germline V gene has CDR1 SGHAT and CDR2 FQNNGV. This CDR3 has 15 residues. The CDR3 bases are TGTGCCAGCAGCTCCACCGGGACAGTTAATGAAAAACTGTTTTTT. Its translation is CASSSTGTVNEKLFF. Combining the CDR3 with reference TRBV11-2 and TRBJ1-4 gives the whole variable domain EAGVAQSPRYKIIEKRQSVAFWCNPISGHATLYWYQQILGQGPKLLIQFQNNGVVDDSQLPKDRFSAERLKGVDSTLKIQPAKLEDSAVYLCASSSTGTVNEKLFFGSGTQLSVL.

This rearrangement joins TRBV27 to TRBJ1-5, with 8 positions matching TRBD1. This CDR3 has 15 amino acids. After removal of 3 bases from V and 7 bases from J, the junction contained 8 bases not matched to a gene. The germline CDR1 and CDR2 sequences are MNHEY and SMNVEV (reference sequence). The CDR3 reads CASSFRGTGTQPQHF. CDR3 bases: TGTGCCAGCAGTTTCCGAGGGACAGGCACCCAGCCCCAGCATTTT.

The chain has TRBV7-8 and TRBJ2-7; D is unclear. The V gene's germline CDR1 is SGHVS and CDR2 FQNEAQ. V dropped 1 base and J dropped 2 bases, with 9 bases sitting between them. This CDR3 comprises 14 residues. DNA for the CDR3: TGTGCCAGCAGCTTAGAAAACAGTCCCTACGAGCAGTACGTC. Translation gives CASSLENSPYEQYV.

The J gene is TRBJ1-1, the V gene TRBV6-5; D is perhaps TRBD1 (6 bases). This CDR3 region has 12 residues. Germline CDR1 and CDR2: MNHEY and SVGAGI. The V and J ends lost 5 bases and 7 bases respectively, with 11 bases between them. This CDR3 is CASSKQGIEAFF. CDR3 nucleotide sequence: TGTGCCAGCAGTAAACAGGGAATTGAAGCTTTCTTT.